This TCR beta chain was identified during a study of blood T cell repertoires in COVID-19. In the study overall: Whether acute or convalescent, the COVID-19 samples came from the United States, Italy and Spain. T cells, B-cell-depleted T cells, or PBMCs supplied cDNA or gDNA.

Under the authors' procedure: Estimated nucleated cell counts came from reference gene primer amplification. The method was immunoSEQ multiplex PCR; TCRdb's version includes in-frame clones alone and lacks a portion of them. The DNA gave D and trimming, while V, J and clone size come from that table. The table records some 56,000 clones, 80% to 85% of them present only once. V trimming: 5 bases; J trimming: 4 bases; junction bases outside the gene matches: 5. The CDR3 covers 14 residues. Germline V lookup: CDR1 MGHDK, CDR2 SYGVNS. The source of this sequence is an elderly woman with active or convalescent COVID-19. Input material: peripheral blood. This chain links TRBV25-1 with TRBJ1-2, with 9 bases fitting TRBD1. The CDR3 sequence is CASSPGQGSYGYTF. DNA for the CDR3: TGTGCCAGCAGTCCGGGACAGGGTTCCTATGGCTACACCTTC.